This T cell receptor beta chain was observed in a study of blood T cells in healthy people across ages. Study outcomes and limitations: Long-lived and aged donors differed, with more naive CD4+ cells and higher diversity in the long-lived. There was no known CMV status for donors, so expanded clonotype changes were possibly confounded.

This clonotype was detected a few times. What it recognizes is unknown. Sample-barcoded 5' priming and a J-beta primer mix drove a second PCR of roughly 7 to 11 cycles. The template-switch adaptor was a 5' adaptor with 12 random nucleotides. It tagged each cDNA molecule. TCRdb itself ran the 5' RACE reads through MiXCR, one entry per CDR3 protein. The data show around 800,000 distinct CDR3 sequences, with roughly 25% seen just once and roughly 3.1% held by the top ten. Germline CDR1 and CDR2: MNHEY and SMNVEV (reference sequence). With V trimmed by 5 bases and J by 4 bases, 10 bases remained unmatched. The CDR3 is made up of 15 amino acids. The data were also submitted as part of a second study, on T cells of mothers and their children. Turning to that study: Relative to unrelated pairs, biologically related mother-child dyads exhibited marginally greater, non-significant overlap.

This rearrangement joins TRBV27 to TRBJ2-7; 8 bases align to TRBD1. This clonotype originated in a boy aged 10-17 years in good health. The sample comprised blood. The CDR3 region has the DNA TGTGCCAGCAGTCCCCACGACAGGGGAAGGTACGAGCAGTACTTC. It specifies CASSPHDRGRYEQYF.